Each of the 27 T cell receptor beta chains below was sequenced from the same sample in a study of post-analysis software for immune sequencing data. Study-level results: Included in a set of about 5 TRBV segments more frequent in patients than controls were TRBV5-6, TRBV5-1 and TRBV20-1.

Each TCR beta cDNA library carried unique molecular identifiers. In TCRdb, the PCR reads were re-called with MiXCR into one record per CDR3 protein. The sample records about 170,000 distinct CDR3 sequences, 30% being singletons. The antigens for these receptors are not known. Sequenced: blood. The receptor set was obtained from a girl aged 10 to 17 with multiple sclerosis.

This clonotype was recorded many times. The chain has TRBV15 and TRBJ2-1; TRBD2 might be the D (6 bases). The length of the CDR3 is 13 residues. CDR1 and CDR2 from the germline V gene are LNHNV and YYDKDF (reference sequence). V gave up 5 bases and J gave up 5 bases, with 10 bases separating them. The CDR3 DNA follows: TGTGCCACCAGCGGGGGACTGAACAATGAGCAGTTCTTC. Amino acids: CATSGGLNNEQFF.

This clonotype was counted only a few times. CDR3 region: CASSVSPMNTEAFF. DNA for the CDR3: TGTGCCAGCAGCGTATCACCTATGAACACTGAAGCTTTCTTT. V gene TRBV9 combines with J gene TRBJ1-1; D not resolved. This CDR3 is built from 14 residues. Germline values: CDR1 SGDLS, CDR2 YYNGEE. V lost 1 base, J lost 0 bases, and 7 bases lay in between.

The table lists this clonotype with many counts. This chain connects TRBV14 to TRBJ2-3; TRBD2 matches 7 bases. Per the germline V gene, CDR1 is SGHDN and CDR2 is FVKESK. CDR3 length equals 16 residues. J lost 4 bases, V lost 2 bases, and 9 bases had no gene match. CDR3 region: CASSQLDSGSPDTQYF. The CDR3 DNA reads TGTGCCAGCAGCCAACTGGATAGCGGGTCCCCAGATACGCAGTATTTT.

The chain combines TRBV10-3 with TRBJ2-2; D uncertain. The V end lost 4 bases, the J end lost 5 bases, and 8 bases lay between the germline ends. The CDR3 length is 13 residues. Germline CDR1 is ENHRY and CDR2 is SYGVKD. CDR3 DNA sequence: TGTGCCATCAGTGGGAAGATAACCGGGGAGCTGTTTTTT. Its translation is CAISGKITGELFF.

On this clonotype itself: A much larger clone is a single base away; this may be a read error. The chain is built from TRBV12-3 or TRBV12-4 and TRBJ2-1; TRBD1 aligns across 11 bases. The CDR3 extends over 16 amino acids. V lost 1 base to trimming and J lost 6 bases; unmatched junction nucleotides: 5. CDR3 nucleotide sequence: TGTGCCAGCAGTTTAGTCGGGACAGGGGGGTGCAATGAGCAGTTCTTC. Its translation: CASSLVGTGGCNEQFF.

This clonotype came up many times. The J gene is TRBJ1-2, the V gene TRBV4-1; 12 nucleotides match TRBD1. Trimming cost V 2 bases and J 7 bases; bases outside gene matches: 11. Germline values: CDR1 MGHRA, CDR2 YSYEKL. The CDR3 extends over 17 amino acids. For the CDR3, the DNA is TGCGCCAGCAGCCAATTTCGAAGGGACAGGGGGCTTGGTGGCTACACCTTC. Protein product: CASSQFRRDRGLGGYTF.

As for this clonotype: Possible read error: a much larger clone is one base away. The rearrangement links TRBV27 to TRBJ2-3, with D possibly being TRBD2 (5 bases). From germline, CDR1 is MNHEY and CDR2 SMNVEV (reference sequence). The CDR3 spans 15 residues. The CDR3 nucleotides read TGTGCCAGCAGTTTATATGCGGGTGTCACAGATATGCAGTATTTT. Translated: CASSLYAGVTDMQYF.

The rearrangement uses TRBV20-1 and TRBJ2-3; TRBD2 matches 10 bases. After removal of 0 bases from V and 2 bases from J, the junction contained 14 bases not matched to a gene. CDR1 and CDR2 (germline): DFQATT, SNEGSKA (reference sequence). The CDR3 totals 19 residues. CDR3: CSARDPASGSTRYTDTQYF. The CDR3 region has the DNA TGCAGTGCTAGAGATCCGGCTAGCGGGAGCACAAGATACACAGATACGCAGTATTTT.

The V and J genes are TRBV15 and TRBJ2-2; D is perhaps TRBD1 (5 bases). V lost 3 bases and J 6 bases, leaving 11 bases between the germline ends. Germline CDR1 and CDR2: LNHNV and YYDKDF (reference sequence). CDR3 size: 14 residues. The CDR3 DNA is TGTGCCACCAGCAGGAACCAGGGTGCCGGGGAGCTGTTTTTT. Its translation is CATSRNQGAGELFF. Looking up the rest from reference TRBV15 and TRBJ2-2 gives the full variable domain: DAMVIQNPRYQVTQFGKPVTLSCSQTLNHNVMYWYQQKSSQAPKLLFHYYDKDFNNEADTPDNFQSRRPNTSFCFLDIRSPGLGDTAMYLCATSRNQGAGELFFGEGSRLTVL.

V and J are TRBV7-9 and TRBJ1-1, with D possibly matching TRBD1 (5 bases). Trimming pared 11 bases from V and 10 bases from J, leaving 26 bases between. The CDR3 is made up of 14 amino acids. Germline values: CDR1 SEHNR, CDR2 FQNEAQ (reference sequence). Here the CDR3 reads CAANGAGSGVVAFF. The DNA for the CDR3 is TGTGCCGCCAACGGTGCAGGGTCCGGGGTGGTAGCTTTCTTT. The full variable domain, its missing parts supplied by reference TRBV7-9 and TRBJ1-1, is DTGVSQNPRHKITKRGQNVTFRCDPISEHNRLYWYRQTLGQGPEFLTYFQNEAQLEKSRLLSDRFSAERPKGSFSTLEIQRTEQGDSAMYLCAANGAGSGVVAFFGQGTRLTVV.

This clonotype occurred a few times. This may stem from a read error, because a much larger clone lies one nucleotide away. The V gene is TRBV27, the J gene TRBJ2-1, with D possibly being TRBD1 or TRBD2 (5 bases each). This CDR3 spans 13 amino acids. V lost 6 bases, J lost 9 bases, and 15 bases lay in between. Germline V gives CDR1 MNHEY, CDR2 SMNVEV (reference sequence). Written as DNA, the CDR3 is TGTGCCAGCAGAACCGGGGCCGGAAGTGAGCAGTTCTTC. Protein sequence: CASRTGAGSEQFF.

This clonotype has only a few counts. J is TRBJ2-7 and V is TRBV14; D possibly uses TRBD1 or TRBD2 (6 bases each). Germline-derived CDR1 and CDR2 are SGHDN and FVKESK. V was clipped by 0 bases and J by 6 bases, with 12 bases between them. The CDR3 runs 14 residues. In DNA, the CDR3 is TGTGCCAGCAGCCAAGAACCCGGGGGCGGCGAGCAGTACTTC. Protein product: CASSQEPGGGEQYF.

This clonotype was detected a few times. This sequence joins TRBV3-1 and TRBJ2-1; D is possibly TRBD1 or TRBD2 (5 bases each). Germline V gene data show CDR1 as LGHDT and CDR2 as YNNKEL (reference sequence). The CDR3 spans 14 residues. V lost 7 bases and J lost 2, with 12 bases in between. CDR3 DNA: TGTGCCAGCACCCGGGGCGGAACCTACAATGAGCAGTTCTTC. The encoded protein is CASTRGGTYNEQFF.

In this sample, this clonotype turned up a few times. The CDR3 region is CASSEKGWQQETQYF. The CDR3 DNA follows: TGTGCCAGCAGTGAAAAGGGTTGGCAGCAAGAGACCCAGTACTTC. The chain uses TRBV6-1 and TRBJ2-5; D gene ambiguous. CDR3 size: 15 residues. CDR1 MNHNS and CDR2 SASEGT come from the germline V gene. V was shortened by 2 bases and J by 2 bases, with 12 bases between the two germline ends.

Ten or more counts support this clonotype. J is TRBJ2-1 and V is TRBV10-3, with 9 bases aligning to TRBD2. The V and J ends lost 10 bases and 7 bases, in that order; junction bases with no gene match: 17. The germline V gene has CDR1 ENHRY and CDR2 SYGVKD. This CDR3 has 16 residues. The CDR3 bases are TGTGCCACTAAGGGGGGTAGCGGGAGCTTGGATAATGAGCAGTTCTTC. Its protein is CATKGGSGSLDNEQFF.

In this sample, this clonotype turned up many times. V is TRBV6-1 and J is TRBJ2-1, with 8 positions matching TRBD2. This CDR3 has 13 amino acids. V lost 5 bases to trimming and J lost 6 bases; unmatched junction nucleotides: 3. Per germline, CDR1 MNHNS and CDR2 SASEGT. The CDR3 here is CASSTGGPNEQFF. CDR3 nucleotides: TGTGCCAGCAGTACGGGAGGGCCCAATGAGCAGTTCTTC.

The rearrangement uses TRBV9 and TRBJ2-1; no clear D. The V gene lost 0 bases and the J gene lost 5 bases, with 18 bases spanning the gap. Germline CDR1 SGDLS, CDR2 YYNGEE. CDR3 length equals 17 residues. The CDR3 nucleotides are TGTGCCAGCAGCGTAGAGGTCTCCCCGCTAGGTAACAATGAGCAGTTCTTC. Encoded protein: CASSVEVSPLGNNEQFF.

This clonotype has only a few counts. Being one base from a much bigger clone, this may be a read error. This chain uses TRBV5-1 with TRBJ2-1; 8 bases match TRBD2. From germline, CDR1 is SGHRS and CDR2 YFSETQ. The CDR3 totals 14 residues. CDR3 bases: TGCGCCAGCAGCAGCGGGAGCTCCCACAATGAGCAGTTCTTC. Its translation is CASSSGSSHNEQFF. The full variable domain, with the rest looked up from reference TRBV5-1 and TRBJ2-1, is KAGVTQTPRYLIKTRGQQVTLSCSPISGHRSVSWYQQTPGQGLQFLFEYFSETQRNKGNFPGRFSGRQFSNSRSEMNVSTLELGDSALYLCASSSGSSHNEQFFGPGTRLTVL.

J is TRBJ1-5 and V is TRBV11-2; TRBD1 might be the D (6 bases). The CDR3 totals 17 residues. Germline V lookup: CDR1 SGHAT, CDR2 FQNNGV. Trimming left V 1 base short and J 10 bases short, with 23 bases between. This CDR3 reads CASSLGVRGTPGFPQHF. CDR3 DNA: TGTGCCAGCAGCTTAGGAGTCAGGGGCACCCCGGGATTTCCCCAGCATTTT.

The rearrangement links TRBV12-3 or TRBV12-4 to TRBJ1-1; TRBD1 is a possible D gene (5 bases). V was clipped by 4 bases and J by 4 bases, with 13 bases between them. CDR3 length equals 14 residues. The CDR3 here is CASSWAPGTTEAFF. In DNA, the CDR3 is TGTGCCAGCAGTTGGGCCCCCGGGACCACTGAAGCTTTCTTT.

In the case of this clonotype: Germline is not matched at one junction end, which may reflect a read error. The V gene is TRBV12-3 or TRBV12-4, the J gene TRBJ2-1; tentative D call: TRBD2 (5 bases). CDR3 length: 14 amino acids. Here the CDR3 reads CTSSSLSDFNEQFF. CDR3 nucleotides: TGTACCAGCAGCTCGCTTTCGGACTTCAATGAGCAGTTCTTC.

This clonotype has only a few counts. This may be a read error, as it is one base from a much larger clone. The CDR3 DNA reads as TGTACCAGCAGCTTAGAGGGAGCGGCCTACAATGAGCAGTTCTTC. It codes for CTSSLEGAAYNEQFF. This chain joins TRBV7-8 and TRBJ2-1; maybe TRBD2 (5 bases). Germline V gene lookup returns CDR1 SGHVS and CDR2 FQNEAQ. The CDR3 extends over 15 amino acids.

This clonotype has ten or more counts. The rearrangement joins TRBV29-1 to TRBJ2-7; TRBD2 agrees at 8 bases. The CDR3 extends over 12 amino acids. Germline lookup yields CDR1 SQVTM and CDR2 ANQGSEA. The J segment lost 5 bases and the V segment lost 5 bases, leaving 5 bases of the junction unmatched. The CDR3 is CSVKRESHEQYF. CDR3 coding DNA: TGCAGCGTTAAGCGGGAGTCCCACGAGCAGTACTTC.

This clonotype appeared many times. A much larger clone lies one base from this, so it may be a read error. The CDR3 is CASRWTSVNEQFF. In DNA form, the CDR3 reads TGTGCCAGCAGGTGGACTAGCGTGAATGAGCAGTTCTTC. The rearrangement links TRBV6-2 or TRBV6-3 to TRBJ2-1; 9 bases fit TRBD2. Germline assignment: CDR1 MNHEY and CDR2 SVGEGT. V lost 6 bases and J lost 7; bases outside the gene matches: 4. CDR3 length: 13 residues.

The table lists this clonotype with a count of one. The chain joins TRBV20-1 to TRBJ1-1; 7 bases are a match to TRBD1. V gave up 5 bases and J gave up 4 bases; unmatched junction bases: 7. Germline CDR1 reads DFQATT; CDR2 reads SNEGSKA (reference sequence). The CDR3 consists of 13 residues. CDR3 sequence (DNA): TGCAGTGCTCAGGGGGAAATGATCACTGAAGCTTTCTTT. Translation: CSAQGEMITEAFF.

This chain uses TRBV29-1 with TRBJ1-1; no reliable D call. Trimming pared 0 bases from V and 4 bases from J, leaving 9 bases between. The CDR3 spans 13 residues. In germline, CDR1 is SQVTM, CDR2 ANQGSEA. The CDR3 region has the DNA TGCAGCGTTGAAGAAGGTCGGGGCACTGAAGCTTTCTTT. Amino acid sequence: CSVEEGRGTEAFF.

This clonotype was seen a handful of times. A much larger clone sits a single nucleotide away, making a read error possible. The gene calls are TRBV10-1 and TRBJ2-1; no firm D call. V gave up 4 bases and J gave up 5 bases, with 9 bases separating them. The CDR3 sequence is 13 residues long. The germline V gene has CDR1 WNHNN and CDR2 SYGVQD (reference sequence). CDR3 nucleotide sequence: TGCGCCAGCAGTGCGATCGCGAACAATGAGCAGTTCTTC. Encoded protein: CASSAIANNEQFF.